This T cell receptor beta chain derives from a study of T cell responses to AZD1222 COVID-19 vaccine. Clones were sequenced by immunoSEQ multiplex PCR, and TCRdb holds only the in-frame ones, with some missing. Counted here are over 130,000 clones, about 91% occurring once; the ten biggest clones make up 9% to 9.5%. V lost 5 bases and J lost 2; bases outside the gene matches: 8. Looked up from germline, CDR1 is SGHTA and CDR2 is FQGNSA. This CDR3 has 16 residues. This sequence joins TRBV7-2 and TRBJ2-2; the match to TRBD2 covers 7 bases. This TCR was recovered from an adult who received the AZD1222 COVID-19 vaccine. The sample was peripheral blood, taken 28 days after the second AZD1222 dose. The CDR3 coding sequence is TGTGCCAGCAGCCTCCGGGCTAGCGGAAACACCGGGGAGCTGTTTTTT. This encodes CASSLRASGNTGELFF.